The rows below give T cell receptor beta chains drawn from one sample of a study of blood T cell repertoires in COVID-19. Some clones are missing from TCRdb's copy, which holds only in-frame ones; the method was immunoSEQ multiplex PCR. The table shows about 190,000 clones, with around 87% occurring only once. The material sequenced was peripheral blood. The receptors derive from a man between 35 and 55 years old with active or convalescent COVID-19. The CDR3 runs from the conserved cysteine through the conserved F or W. The D gene is left open where the match is weak. Size is omitted from some rows. Given values are once, few, many or a class for expanded clones.

j_call v_call clone_size d_call cdr3_aa cdr3_nt
TRBJ1-5 TRBV3-1/TRBV3-2 . . CASSAKQQGDSNQPQHF TGTGCCAGCAGCGCAAAACAACAGGGAGATAGCAATCAGCCCCAGCATTTT
TRBJ2-7 TRBV14 . TRBD1 CASSHGTGLYEQYF TGTGCCAGCAGCCATGGGACAGGGTTGTACGAGCAGTACTTC
TRBJ1-6 TRBV18 . . CASSPLTYHRVVDNSPLHF TGTGCCAGCTCTCCTTTAACCTACCACAGGGTGGTAGATAATTCACCCCTCCACTTT
TRBJ2-4 TRBV28 . . CASSIRDTIAKNIQYF TGTGCCAGCAGTATCCGGGACACCATAGCCAAAAACATTCAGTACTTC
TRBJ2-7 TRBV30 . TRBD1 CAWSYRGINEQYF TGTGCCTGGAGTTACAGGGGTATCAACGAGCAGTACTTC
TRBJ1-2 TRBV28 . TRBD1 CASSSTGGAEGYTF TGTGCCAGCAGTTCAACAGGGGGCGCGGAGGGCTACACCTTC
TRBJ1-1 TRBV13 . . CASRQGQPIMNTEAFF TGTGCCAGCAGGCAAGGACAGCCGATCATGAACACTGAAGCTTTCTTT
TRBJ2-1 TRBV5-8 . . CASTLGGVRVLVLNEQFF TGTGCCAGCACCTTGGGCGGGGTCAGGGTGTTAGTGTTGAATGAGCAGTTCTTC
TRBJ1-2 TRBV28 few . CASSSSGDYGYTF TGTGCCAGCAGTTCCTCAGGGGACTATGGCTACACCTTC
TRBJ1-1 TRBV5-1 once . CASSSIVGREAFF TGCGCCAGCAGTTCCATAGTTGGGCGAGAAGCTTTCTTT
TRBJ1-1 TRBV5-1 . . CASTSGERTEAFF TGCGCCAGCACCTCAGGGGAACGCACTGAAGCTTTCTTT
TRBJ1-6 TRBV10-3 . TRBD1 CAVTPGGYNSPLHF TGTGCCGTAACGCCAGGGGGCTATAATTCACCCCTCCACTTT
TRBJ1-5 TRBV29-1 . . CSVEGHPNQPQHF TGCAGCGTTGAAGGACACCCGAATCAGCCCCAGCATTTT
TRBJ1-1 TRBV10-1 . . CASSEARGKNTEAFF TGCGCCAGCAGTGAGGCAAGGGGGAAGAACACTGAAGCTTTCTTT
TRBJ1-1 TRBV14 . TRBD1 CASSLRGQANTEAFF TGTGCCAGCAGCCTAAGAGGACAGGCGAACACTGAAGCTTTCTTT
TRBJ2-7 TRBV7-9 . TRBD1 CASSSGQGDEQYF TGTGCCAGCAGCTCCGGACAGGGAGACGAGCAGTACTTC